The present T cell receptor (beta chain) was sequenced within a study of blood T cell repertoires in COVID-19. The CDR3 loop spans 13 amino acids. Germline V gives CDR1 SNHLY, CDR2 FYNNEI. The V and J ends lost 6 bases and 1 base, in that order; junction bases with no gene match: 1. In the source study's methods: Cell counts per sample came from amplifying reference gene primers. The method was immunoSEQ multiplex PCR; TCRdb's version includes in-frame clones alone and lacks a portion of them. The V and J calls and clone size were taken over from that table, and D and trimming were inferred from the DNA. Among more than 150,000 clones, about four fifths were seen once, and the ten largest hold 10% to 15%.

The receptor comes from a man in his 70s who had recovered from COVID-19. Sequencing was carried out using peripheral blood. This chain links TRBV2 with TRBJ2-5; TRBD1 matches 8 bases. CDR3 sequence reads: CASRGTGQETQYF. CDR3 in DNA: TGTGCCAGCAGGGGGACAGGCCAAGAGACCCAGTACTTC.